This TCR beta chain was found in a study of relationships among human T cell subsets listed by TCRdb under 2010. With regard to the full study: Sequencing was performed on eight distinct blood T cell populations: pan T, CD8 cytotoxic, regulatory, Th1, Th2, naive plus transitional, activated and memory cells.

V has 4 bases trimmed and J has 8 bases trimmed; junction bases matching no gene number 15. The CDR3 numbers 16 residues from cysteine through phenylalanine. The DNA shown is the 48-base CDR3, in frame from base 1. Per the germline V gene, SGHDT is the CDR1 and YYEEEE is the CDR2. Points on this clonotype: What this receptor recognizes is not known. No quality values exist for individual bases; no much larger clone is one base distant.

Naive plus transitional T cells were isolated with anti-CD45RA microbeads from pooled isolated CD4+ and CD8+ T cells. To isolate the T cell subsets, Miltenyi superparamagnetic beads coated with subset-specific monoclonal antibodies were used. Peripheral blood was used as the source from which all T cell populations were isolated. Mononuclear cells were obtained from whole blood by Ficoll separation, and monocytes were then depleted with anti-CD14 microbeads. Isolated cell populations were immediately resuspended in RNAprotect reagent. Broad study findings and their caveats: Substantial CDR3 sharing among Th1, Th2 and regulatory T cells was interpreted as suggesting stochastic cell fate choices. A CD4+CD8+ double-positive population could not be excluded by the bead-based sorting. Across the seven subsets, no statistically significant differences turned up in V, D and J usage, CDR3 length, or N-nucleotide additions. While more than 60% of CD8+ cytotoxic sequences came from clones with more than 100 reads, the regulatory and Th2 subsets had few clones of that kind.

Receptor amplification or capture employed multiplex PCR. Sequenced using a 454 GS FLX. TCR alpha and beta CDR3 regions were amplified from mRNA by semiquantitative ARM-PCR. In ARM-PCR, tagged nested gene-specific primers were used first, and communal superprimers then performed exponential amplification. Before the first-round PCR products went through the second amplification round, exonuclease was used to remove the nested primers. The amplicons were sequenced on the 454 platform, a system that can rapidly sequence millions of DNA fragments without cloning bias. A read mappable to both V and J germline segments was defined as an effective read. The paper's data handling went like this. IRmap was used to assign reads to germline V, D and J segments, and IRmap relies on pyromap, a Smith-Waterman modification adapted to 454 sequencing errors. D-beta assignments were filtered using cutoffs set at the 99th percentile of alignment scores from simulated random sequences. The CDR3 was taken to be the amino acids lying between the conserved V-segment Y[YFLI]C motif and the J-segment [FW]GXGT motif. Repertoire diversity was estimated with a compound Poisson process model previously applied to large-scale EST data. A cross-contamination detection procedure was applied to argue against sample contamination as the source of shared CDR3s. Using fastp trimming at Q25 and MiXCR clonotype assembly, TCRdb reanalyzed the public sequencing data and kept in-frame beta chains. Entries are consolidated by CDR3 protein sequence, retaining the most common genes and DNA. The V and J calls shown here were made by TCRdb, not taken from the authors' results. For this sample the table gives 6,700 or so distinct CDR3 sequences, of which under 70% were detected only once. Clones ranked in the top ten supply around 50% of the sample.

This TCR was sampled from a man aged 40-49 years in good health. Sequences were obtained from naive and transitional (CD45RA+) T cells sorted from blood. Taken with the paper, the label for cell subset or site translates to: CD45RA+ naive plus transitional T cells (Tn+t). The V and J genes are TRBV5-6 and TRBJ2-1, and TRBD2 matches 7 of the central bases. The DNA sequence is as follows: TGTGCCAGCAGCCTGAGTCAGGGACTATCCTGGGATGAGCAGTTCTTC. This encodes CASSLSQGLSWDEQFF.